The rows below give T cell receptor beta chains drawn from one sample of a study of control samples from healthy donors and cancer patients. Here immunoSEQ multiplex PCR was the method, and the copy in TCRdb shows in-frame clones only, minus some. The listing records some 180,000 clones. Sequencing used blood. The receptor set was obtained from a woman in her 30s in good health. Both conserved end residues are part of each CDR3. Each record gives: D gene, V gene, CDR3 length, J gene, CDR3 DNA, CDR3 protein. D genes are given only for firm matches.

D gene: NA
V gene: TRBV19
CDR3 length: 15
J gene: TRBJ2-1
CDR3 DNA: TGTGCCAGTAGTATTTCAGGGGGGCTAGGCAATGAGCAGTTCTTC
CDR3 protein: CASSISGGLGNEQFF

D gene: TRBD1
V gene: TRBV7-8
CDR3 length: 15
J gene: TRBJ1-5
CDR3 DNA: TGTGCCAGCAGCACCGACAGGGGAGTAAATCAGCCCCAGCATTTT
CDR3 protein: CASSTDRGVNQPQHF

D gene: NA
V gene: TRBV5-1
CDR3 length: 14
J gene: TRBJ2-3
CDR3 DNA: TGCGCCAGCAGCTTGGAGTTGGCCACAGATACGCAGTATTTT
CDR3 protein: CASSLELATDTQYF

D gene: TRBD1
V gene: TRBV3-1/TRBV3-2
CDR3 length: 15
J gene: TRBJ1-1
CDR3 DNA: TGTGCCAGCAGCCAAGGGGTAGGGGGCGCGGTATGGGCTTTCTTT
CDR3 protein: CASSQGVGGAVWAFF

D gene: TRBD1
V gene: TRBV28
CDR3 length: 13
J gene: TRBJ2-6
CDR3 DNA: TGTGCCAGCAATCGACAGGGGTCGCCCGTCCTGACTTTC
CDR3 protein: CASNRQGSPVLTF

D gene: NA
V gene: TRBV7-2
CDR3 length: 19
J gene: TRBJ1-5
CDR3 DNA: TGTGCCAGCAGCAATAAACTTGACAGGACGGCCTCACGTAATCAGCCCCAGCATTTT
CDR3 protein: CASSNKLDRTASRNQPQHF

D gene: NA
V gene: TRBV4-2
CDR3 length: 11
J gene: TRBJ2-3
CDR3 DNA: TGTGCCAGCAGCCAAGATTATACGCAGTATTTT
CDR3 protein: CASSQDYTQYF

D gene: TRBD1
V gene: TRBV3-1/TRBV3-2
CDR3 length: 14
J gene: TRBJ1-1
CDR3 DNA: TGTGCCAGCAGCCAGTCACAGGGGTTCACTGAAGCTTTCTTT
CDR3 protein: CASSQSQGFTEAFF

D gene: NA
V gene: TRBV9
CDR3 length: 14
J gene: TRBJ2-5
CDR3 DNA: TGTGCCAGCAGTCTGAACGCTTACCAAGAGACCCAGTACTTC
CDR3 protein: CASSLNAYQETQYF

D gene: NA
V gene: TRBV3-1/TRBV3-2
CDR3 length: 16
J gene: TRBJ1-4
CDR3 DNA: TGTGCCAGCCGTCCCGGGCTCCGCATCTATAATGAAAAACTGTTTTTT
CDR3 protein: CASRPGLRIYNEKLFF

D gene: TRBD1
V gene: TRBV6-4
CDR3 length: 13
J gene: TRBJ1-5
CDR3 DNA: TGTGCCAGCAGCCGACAGGGGAGTCAGCCCCAGCATTTT
CDR3 protein: CASSRQGSQPQHF

D gene: TRBD1
V gene: TRBV5-1
CDR3 length: 13
J gene: TRBJ2-5
CDR3 DNA: TGCGCCAGCGGGACAGGATCACAAGAGACCCAGTACTTC
CDR3 protein: CASGTGSQETQYF

D gene: NA
V gene: TRBV6-1
CDR3 length: 14
J gene: TRBJ2-7
CDR3 DNA: TGTGCCAGCAGTGAAGCTGGGATGTCCTACGAGCAGTACTTC
CDR3 protein: CASSEAGMSYEQYF

D gene: NA
V gene: TRBV5-5
CDR3 length: 17
J gene: TRBJ2-5
CDR3 DNA: TGTGCCAGCAGCTCAAACCGGGCCTCCAAAGGGCGTGAGACCCAGTACTTC
CDR3 protein: CASSSNRASKGRETQYF

D gene: NA
V gene: TRBV11-2
CDR3 length: 15
J gene: TRBJ1-6
CDR3 DNA: TGTGCCAGCAGCTTAGGACAGTCGACGAATTCACCCCTCCACTTT
CDR3 protein: CASSLGQSTNSPLHF

D gene: NA
V gene: TRBV7-8
CDR3 length: 14
J gene: TRBJ1-2
CDR3 DNA: TGTGCCAGCAGCTTTGGGGACGCTAACTATGGCTACACCTTC
CDR3 protein: CASSFGDANYGYTF

D gene: NA
V gene: TRBV6-2/TRBV6-3
CDR3 length: 15
J gene: TRBJ1-1
CDR3 DNA: TGTGCCAGCAGTTATGGGGGGTTTGGGAACACTGAAGCTTTCTTT
CDR3 protein: CASSYGGFGNTEAFF

D gene: TRBD1
V gene: TRBV3-1/TRBV3-2
CDR3 length: 13
J gene: TRBJ2-7
CDR3 DNA: TGTGCCAGCAGCCAAGTCGGACAGGGAGAGCAGTACTTC
CDR3 protein: CASSQVGQGEQYF

D gene: NA
V gene: TRBV7-2
CDR3 length: 11
J gene: TRBJ1-6
CDR3 DNA: TGTGCCAGCAGTGCTGATTCACCCCTCCACTTT
CDR3 protein: CASSADSPLHF

D gene: NA
V gene: TRBV5-1
CDR3 length: 13
J gene: TRBJ1-1
CDR3 DNA: TGCGCCAGCAGCTTGGAGGGGGGCACTGAAGCTTTCTTT
CDR3 protein: CASSLEGGTEAFF

D gene: NA
V gene: TRBV7-2
CDR3 length: 14
J gene: TRBJ1-1
CDR3 DNA: TGTGCCAGCAGCCCCGGACAGACGAACACTGAAGCTTTCTTT
CDR3 protein: CASSPGQTNTEAFF

D gene: NA
V gene: TRBV6-6
CDR3 length: 16
J gene: TRBJ2-7
CDR3 DNA: TGTGCCAGCAGTTACTCGGTCCAGGGGGGCTCCTACGAGCAGTACTTC
CDR3 protein: CASSYSVQGGSYEQYF

D gene: NA
V gene: TRBV14
CDR3 length: 13
J gene: TRBJ2-2
CDR3 DNA: TGTGCCAGCAGCCCAACAGTACGCGGGGAGCTGTTTTTT
CDR3 protein: CASSPTVRGELFF

D gene: NA
V gene: TRBV30
CDR3 length: 14
J gene: TRBJ2-4
CDR3 DNA: TGTGCCTGGAGGGCCGCAGCAGCCAAAAACATTCAGTACTTC
CDR3 protein: CAWRAAAAKNIQYF

D gene: NA
V gene: TRBV19
CDR3 length: 17
J gene: TRBJ1-5
CDR3 DNA: TGTGCCAGTAGTATAGGGGAGCAGGCGACTAGCAATCAGCCCCAGCATTTT
CDR3 protein: CASSIGEQATSNQPQHF

D gene: NA
V gene: TRBV6-4
CDR3 length: 15
J gene: TRBJ2-1
CDR3 DNA: TGTGCCAGCAGTACTGACGTACAGGTTCCGAATGAGCAGTTCTTC
CDR3 protein: CASSTDVQVPNEQFF

D gene: TRBD2
V gene: TRBV5-1
CDR3 length: 16
J gene: TRBJ2-5
CDR3 DNA: TGCGCCAGCAGCTTGGGGTCTAGCGGGGTGAAAGAGACCCAGTACTTC
CDR3 protein: CASSLGSSGVKETQYF

D gene: TRBD1
V gene: TRBV28
CDR3 length: 15
J gene: TRBJ1-2
CDR3 DNA: TGTGCCAGCAGTTCACCTGTGGACAGGGGGGAGGGCTACACCTTC
CDR3 protein: CASSSPVDRGEGYTF

D gene: TRBD1
V gene: TRBV27
CDR3 length: 14
J gene: TRBJ2-5
CDR3 DNA: TGTGCCAGCAGCCCCCGGACAGGGCTAAAGACCCAGTACTTC
CDR3 protein: CASSPRTGLKTQYF

D gene: NA
V gene: TRBV30
CDR3 length: 13
J gene: TRBJ1-6
CDR3 DNA: TGTGCCCACCAGACGGGTCGAAATTCACCCCTCCACTTT
CDR3 protein: CAHQTGRNSPLHF

D gene: TRBD2
V gene: TRBV7-2
CDR3 length: 18
J gene: TRBJ2-3
CDR3 DNA: TGTGCCAGCAGCTCTATTAACCCGGGGGGGCGGGCCCTTGCGACGCAGTATTTT
CDR3 protein: CASSSINPGGRALATQYF

D gene: NA
V gene: TRBV5-1
CDR3 length: 15
J gene: TRBJ2-1
CDR3 DNA: TGCGCCAGCAGCCTATTTAACCCCACTTACAATGAGCAGTTCTTC
CDR3 protein: CASSLFNPTYNEQFF